Given below is one TCR beta chain in context. Its specificity is not known. The source of the sample is a study of cytomegalovirus exposure and HLA in healthy donors. Looking at the study overall: When about 400 donors were genotyped, about 81% of them were found to fall in the Caucasian-associated ancestry cluster.

A multiplex PCR was run with 60 Vbeta primers and 13 Jbeta primers. Profiling relied on immunoSEQ multiplex PCR, and the TCRdb table lists in-frame clones only, not all of them. The repertoire holds tens of thousands of clones, with roughly 76% as singletons. V lost 4 bases, J lost 7 bases, and 3 bases stayed unmatched. Germline loops: CDR1 SNHLY, CDR2 FYNNEI. The CDR3 runs 12 residues. Findings of the study overall: Clonal expansion, a later analysis showed, was greater in HLA-associated TCR beta chains than in equally common others. Cytomegalovirus status, reportedly, was diagnosed with high specificity and sensitivity by the classifier.

V usage is TRBV2 and J usage is TRBJ1-2, with 7 bases that match TRBD1. The sample consisted of PBMCs. The receptor's source is a woman aged 40-49 years in good health and CMV-seronegative. CDR3 in DNA: TGTGCCAGCAGTGGACAGGGCCGTGGCTACACCTTC. It codes for CASSGQGRGYTF.